The clone carrying this T cell receptor (beta chain) was counted ten times or more. These data originate in a study of regulatory T cells in long-lasting Graves disease. The germline CDR1 and CDR2 sequences are SGHRS and YFSETQ. The CDR3 consists of 16 residues. Trimming cost V 0 bases and J 5 bases; bases outside gene matches: 6. Time point specified: persistent/refractory GD, antithyroid drugs over 5 years with positive TRAb. RNA isolated from PBMCs was used to make the TCR library. The authors built TCR beta libraries using iRepertoire HTBI primers and Arm-PCR of CDR3 regions. TCRdb recomputed calls from the multiplex PCR reads with MiXCR, one row per CDR3 protein. The sample records 350,000 to 500,000 distinct CDR3 sequences, around 20% being singletons.

This chain joins TRBV5-1 and TRBJ2-7; 12 bases map to TRBD2. The source material was peripheral blood mononuclear cells (PBMCs), sampled when the disease was refractory, from a patient treated with antithyroid drugs. The receptor comes from a female donor with Graves disease. CDR3 protein: CASSLGLAGELDEQYF. DNA for the CDR3: TGCGCCAGCAGCTTGGGACTAGCGGGAGAACTGGACGAGCAGTACTTC.